The present entry profiles one T cell receptor (beta chain) with its context. Its antigen is not known. The data originate from a study of immune evolution from preneoplasia to lung adenocarcinoma. Generated by immunoSEQ multiplex PCR, the TCRdb table keeps only in-frame clones and is missing some. The table includes several thousand clones, roughly 80% detected once. The study, taken as a whole, reports: From normal lung to invasive adenocarcinoma, top clone frequencies appeared to decrease.

The germline gives CDR1 SGHTA, CDR2 FQGTGA. J lost 0 bases, V lost 0 bases, and 10 bases had no gene match. The CDR3 extends over 19 amino acids. The sample was FFPE invasive lung adenocarcinoma tissue. This TCR came from a person aged 65 to 85 with invasive lung adenocarcinoma. The J gene is TRBJ1-5, the V gene TRBV7-3; 8 bases line up with TRBD1. This CDR3 reads CASSLTGRTGIASNQPQHF. The CDR3 nucleotides are TGTGCCAGCAGCTTAACGGGTCGGACAGGGATAGCTAGCAATCAGCCCCAGCATTTT.